The TCR beta chain described here comes from a study of CD8+CD57+ T cells in acquired aplastic anemia (dated by TCRdb to the late 2010s). About the investigation overall: A mean of approximately 3 ug of DNA, ranging from about 0.17 to 30 ug, was extracted from sorted CD4+ and CD8+ cells. General findings and caveats noted by the study authors: Roughly 29 CD8+ CDR3 sequences were found to be shared between patients and controls, but these sequences appeared to be highly expressed in patients and within the immunodominant clones of the patients. CD8+ Simpson's diversity did not differ significantly between patients and healthy controls (P=0.060).

Worth noting for this clonotype: Its antigen is unknown. The junction does not match germline at one end; this may be a read error.

Measured from the cysteine to the phenylalanine, the CDR3 is 19 residues long. The only DNA kept is the CDR3, 57 bases in frame from the first base. CDR1 and CDR2 (SEHNR, FQNEAQ) derive from the germline V gene (reference sequence). In this study, sorted CD4+ and CD8+ T cells from the blood of healthy subjects and of severe aplastic anemia patients had their TCR repertoires deep-sequenced. Ficoll-Paque density gradient centrifugation was used to isolate peripheral blood mononuclear cells. Before DNA extraction, CD4+ and CD8+ T cells were sorted with FACS or magnetic beads. Genomic DNA was used as template for profiling of TCR beta VDJ combinations and CDR3 sequences. An Illumina HiSeq 2000 was the platform used for TCR repertoire sequencing. Concerning the study's data processing: Repertoire assessment relied on Simpson's diversity index, CDR3 size and DJ length profiles, and TRBV/TRBJ rearrangement plots. Whichever DNA sequence was most abundant in the deep sequencing data was defined as the immunodominant clone. CDR3 amino acid sequences were screened for sharing across subjects and were compared with published repertoires and the VDJdb database. Clones were called with MiXCR by TCRdb after fastp trimmed the public reads at Q25, and only in-frame beta chains were retained. Identical CDR3 proteins give one entry, which carries the most common genes and DNA. Clone size and V and J calls follow TCRdb, not the original study. The sample profile shows about 190,000 distinct CDR3 sequences; 55% to 70% of them were found once. 35% to 55% of the sample comes from the top ten.

Material: sorted CD4+, CD8+, or CD8+CD57+ T cells (not recorded which) from PBMCs. The sequence was obtained from a human donor with severe aplastic anemia or a healthy control (not recorded which). The chain uses TRBV7-9 and TRBJ2-2; TRBD2 fits 10 bases in the junction. The nucleotide sequence reads TGTGCCAGCAGCGACCGGGGCAGAGCGGGAGGGTCTTACACCGAGGAGCTGTTTTTT. It specifies CASSDRGRAGGSYTEELFF.